This TCR beta chain was obtained from a study of blood T cell repertoires in COVID-19. Study at large: Some COVID-19 samples were acute and others convalescent; all came from the United States, Italy and Spain. PBMCs, B-cell-depleted T cells, or T cells provided the cDNA or gDNA that made up the material.

This clone was found a few times. Original processing notes: Quantification of nucleated cells was approximated via reference gene primer amplification. Assay: immunoSEQ multiplex PCR; the TCRdb copy retains only in-frame clones and omits some. Clonal size and the V and J genes are those of that table, whereas D and trimming came from the DNA. The sample includes around 250,000 clones, about 87% seen only once; the top ten take 1.5% to 2%. V was cut by 7 bases and J by 3 bases, with 11 bases left in between. This CDR3 region has 13 residues. The V gene's germline CDR1 is KGHDR and CDR2 SFDVKD. The chain carries TRBV24-1 and TRBJ1-1; tentative D call: TRBD1 (6 bases). Sequencing used PBMCs or T cells enriched from blood (not recorded which). The receptor was derived from a woman aged 45-65 years who had recovered from COVID-19. CDR3 loop: CATSPNRDTEAFF. CDR3 nucleotide sequence: TGTGCCACCAGCCCCAACAGGGACACTGAAGCTTTCTTT.